These T cell receptor beta chains were read from a single sample in a study of ipilimumab plus nivolumab after autologous stem cell transplantation. Profiled with immunoSEQ multiplex PCR; TCRdb holds only in-frame clones, not every one. The repertoire holds 15,000 to 20,000 clones, with 79% as singletons. The starting material was PBMCs, obtained in a trial of ipilimumab plus nivolumab as post-transplant consolidation. Receptor source: a male donor with diffuse large B-cell lymphoma. Both conserved end residues are part of each CDR3. Each record gives: clone size, V gene, J gene, D gene, CDR3 protein, CDR3 DNA. A D gene is named only where the DNA matches it firmly. Some rows have no size entry. The others give once, few or many, or a class for an expanded clone.

clone_size: .
v_call: TRBV7-8
j_call: TRBJ2-1
d_call: TRBD2
cdr3_aa: CASSPGVAGGYNEQFF
cdr3_nt: TGTGCCAGCAGCCCAGGGGTAGCGGGGGGCTACAATGAGCAGTTCTTC

clone_size: few
v_call: TRBV5-1
j_call: TRBJ1-1
d_call: .
cdr3_aa: CASSLAGSFPEAFF
cdr3_nt: TGCGCCAGCAGCTTAGCGGGGTCTTTCCCTGAAGCTTTCTTT

clone_size: .
v_call: TRBV10-3
j_call: TRBJ2-1
d_call: TRBD2
cdr3_aa: CATGLAGGNNEQFF
cdr3_nt: TGTGCCACCGGACTAGCGGGGGGGAACAATGAGCAGTTCTTC

clone_size: .
v_call: TRBV5-1
j_call: TRBJ2-1
d_call: TRBD2
cdr3_aa: CASSFERGNEQFF
cdr3_nt: TGCGCCAGCAGCTTTGAGCGGGGTAATGAGCAGTTCTTC

clone_size: .
v_call: TRBV15
j_call: TRBJ1-5
d_call: .
cdr3_aa: CATGSRTPGHGNQPQHF
cdr3_nt: TGTGCCACCGGCAGCAGAACTCCGGGACACGGCAATCAGCCCCAGCATTTT

clone_size: .
v_call: TRBV9
j_call: TRBJ2-2
d_call: .
cdr3_aa: CASSVVGGELFF
cdr3_nt: TGTGCCAGCAGCGTAGTCGGCGGGGAGCTGTTTTTT

clone_size: .
v_call: TRBV6-1
j_call: TRBJ2-7
d_call: .
cdr3_aa: CASSEPNDFYEQYF
cdr3_nt: TGTGCCAGCAGTGAACCTAACGATTTCTACGAGCAGTACTTC

clone_size: few
v_call: TRBV9
j_call: TRBJ2-7
d_call: TRBD1
cdr3_aa: CASSREGTGAYEQYF
cdr3_nt: TGTGCCAGCAGCCGAGAAGGGACAGGGGCCTACGAGCAGTACTTC

clone_size: .
v_call: TRBV5-1
j_call: TRBJ2-5
d_call: .
cdr3_aa: CASSLSERGETQYF
cdr3_nt: TGCGCCAGCAGCTTGTCGGAGCGCGGGGAGACCCAGTACTTC

clone_size: .
v_call: TRBV18
j_call: TRBJ2-6
d_call: .
cdr3_aa: CASLGGANVLTF
cdr3_nt: TGTGCCAGCTTGGGAGGGGCCAACGTCCTGACTTTC

clone_size: .
v_call: TRBV30
j_call: TRBJ2-7
d_call: .
cdr3_aa: CAWSVDTTYEQYF
cdr3_nt: TGTGCCTGGAGTGTAGACACAACCTACGAGCAGTACTTC

clone_size: .
v_call: TRBV4-1
j_call: TRBJ1-6
d_call: .
cdr3_aa: CASSQGPGLGSPLHF
cdr3_nt: TGCGCCAGCAGCCAAGGACCAGGGCTTGGTTCACCCCTCCACTTT

clone_size: .
v_call: TRBV2
j_call: TRBJ2-2
d_call: .
cdr3_aa: CATQGFGELFF
cdr3_nt: TGTGCCACCCAGGGATTCGGGGAGCTGTTTTTT